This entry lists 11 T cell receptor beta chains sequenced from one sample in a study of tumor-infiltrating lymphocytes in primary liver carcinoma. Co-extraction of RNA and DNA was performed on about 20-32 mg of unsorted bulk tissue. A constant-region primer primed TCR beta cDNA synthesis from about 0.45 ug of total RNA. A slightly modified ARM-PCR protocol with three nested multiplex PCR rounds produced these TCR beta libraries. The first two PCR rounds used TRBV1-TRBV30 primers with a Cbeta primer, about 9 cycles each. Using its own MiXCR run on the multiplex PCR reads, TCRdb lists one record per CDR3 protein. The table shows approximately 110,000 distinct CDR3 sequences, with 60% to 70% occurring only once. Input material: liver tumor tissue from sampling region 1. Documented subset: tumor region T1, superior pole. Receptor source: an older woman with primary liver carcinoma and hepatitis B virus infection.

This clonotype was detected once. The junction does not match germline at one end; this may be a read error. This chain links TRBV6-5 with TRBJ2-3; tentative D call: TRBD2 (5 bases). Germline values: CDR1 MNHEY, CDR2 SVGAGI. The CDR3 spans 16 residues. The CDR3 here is CASSPVAAAAKDMQYF. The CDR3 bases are TGTGCCAGCAGCCCCGTAGCAGCGGCAGCTAAAGATATGCAGTATTTT.

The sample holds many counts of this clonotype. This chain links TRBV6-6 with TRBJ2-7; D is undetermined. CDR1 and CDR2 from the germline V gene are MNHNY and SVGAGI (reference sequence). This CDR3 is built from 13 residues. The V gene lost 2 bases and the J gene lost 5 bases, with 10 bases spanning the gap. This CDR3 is CASSYPGWDEQYF. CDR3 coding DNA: TGTGCCAGCAGTTACCCGGGTTGGGACGAGCAGTACTTC.

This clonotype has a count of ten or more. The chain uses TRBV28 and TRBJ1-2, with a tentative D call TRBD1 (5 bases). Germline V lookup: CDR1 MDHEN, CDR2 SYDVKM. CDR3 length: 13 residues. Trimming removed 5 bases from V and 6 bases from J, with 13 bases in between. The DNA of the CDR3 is TGTGCCAGCAGTCGCACAGGTGTCGATGGCTACACCTTC. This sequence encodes CASSRTGVDGYTF.

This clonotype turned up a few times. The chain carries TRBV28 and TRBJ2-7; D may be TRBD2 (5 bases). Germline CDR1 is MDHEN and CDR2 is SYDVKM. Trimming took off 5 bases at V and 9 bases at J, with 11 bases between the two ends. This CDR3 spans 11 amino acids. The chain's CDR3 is CASSQQRRQYF. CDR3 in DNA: TGTGCCAGCAGTCAACAGCGGAGGCAGTACTTC. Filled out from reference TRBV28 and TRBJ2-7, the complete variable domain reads DVKVTQSSRYLVKRTGEKVFLECVQDMDHENMFWYRQDPGLGLRLIYFSYDVKMKEKGDIPEGYSVSREKKERFSLILESASTNQTSMYLCASSQQRRQYFGPGTRLTVT.

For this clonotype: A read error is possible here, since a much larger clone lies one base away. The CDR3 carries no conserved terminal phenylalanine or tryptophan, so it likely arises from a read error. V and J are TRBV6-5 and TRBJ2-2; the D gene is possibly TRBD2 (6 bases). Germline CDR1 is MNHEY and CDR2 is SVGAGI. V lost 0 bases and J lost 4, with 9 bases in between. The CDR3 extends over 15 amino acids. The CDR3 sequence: CASSYSGTGTGELFL. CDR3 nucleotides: TGTGCCAGCAGTTACTCCGGGACTGGCACCGGGGAGCTGTTTTTG.

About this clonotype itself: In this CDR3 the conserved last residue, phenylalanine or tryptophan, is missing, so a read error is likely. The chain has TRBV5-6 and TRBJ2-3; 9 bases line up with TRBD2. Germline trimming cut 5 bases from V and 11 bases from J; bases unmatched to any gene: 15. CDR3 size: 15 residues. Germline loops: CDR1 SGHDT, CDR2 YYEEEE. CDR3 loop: CASSRTGTSQTEQYL. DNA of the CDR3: TGTGCCAGCAGTCGAACCGGGACTAGCCAGACAGAGCAGTATCTT.

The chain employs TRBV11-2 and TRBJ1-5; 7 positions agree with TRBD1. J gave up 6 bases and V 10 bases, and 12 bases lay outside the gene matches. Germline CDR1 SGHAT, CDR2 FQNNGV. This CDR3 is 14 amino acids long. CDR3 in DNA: TGTGCCAATAGCTCCACAGGGGATGGTCAGCCCCAGCATTTT. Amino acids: CANSSTGDGQPQHF.

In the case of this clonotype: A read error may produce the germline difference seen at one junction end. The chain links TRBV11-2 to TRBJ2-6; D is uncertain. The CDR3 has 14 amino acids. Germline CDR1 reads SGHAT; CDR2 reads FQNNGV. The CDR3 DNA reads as TGTGCCAACAGCCCCCCCTATGGGACCAACGTCCTGACTTTC. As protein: CANSPPYGTNVLTF.

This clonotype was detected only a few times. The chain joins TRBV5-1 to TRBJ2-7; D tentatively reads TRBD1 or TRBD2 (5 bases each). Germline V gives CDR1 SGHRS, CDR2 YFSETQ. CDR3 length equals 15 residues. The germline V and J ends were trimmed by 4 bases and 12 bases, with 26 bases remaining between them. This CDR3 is CASSLLGQGQGVSYF. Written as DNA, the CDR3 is TGCGCCAGCAGCCTACTAGGACAAGGGCAAGGGGTTTCGTACTTC.

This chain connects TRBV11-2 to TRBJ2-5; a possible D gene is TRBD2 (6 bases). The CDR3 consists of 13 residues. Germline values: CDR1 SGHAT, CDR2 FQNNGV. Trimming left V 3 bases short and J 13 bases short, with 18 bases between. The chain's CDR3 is CASSFTGGETRYF. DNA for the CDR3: TGTGCCAGCAGCTTTACCGGGGGTGAGACACGGTACTTC. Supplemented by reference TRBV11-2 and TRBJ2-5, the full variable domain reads EAGVAQSPRYKIIEKRQSVAFWCNPISGHATLYWYQQILGQGPKLLIQFQNNGVVDDSQLPKDRFSAERLKGVDSTLKIQPAKLEDSAVYLCASSFTGGETRYFGPGTRLLVL.

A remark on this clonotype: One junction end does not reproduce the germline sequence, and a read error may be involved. DNA for the CDR3: TGTGCCAACCTACTGTCGAGGAACACCGGGGAGCAGTTTTTT. Protein sequence: CANLLSRNTGEQFF. V is TRBV11-2 and J is TRBJ2-2; TRBD2 is a possible D gene (5 bases). Per germline, CDR1 SGHAT and CDR2 FQNNGV. The CDR3 consists of 14 residues. Full variable domain (missing parts from reference TRBV11-2 and TRBJ2-2): EAGVAQSPRYKIIEKRQSVAFWCNPISGHATLYWYQQILGQGPKLLIQFQNNGVVDDSQLPKDRFSAERLKGVDSTLKIQPAKLEDSAVYLCANLLSRNTGEQFFGEGSRLTVL.